This TCR beta chain was retrieved from a study of blood T cell repertoires in COVID-19. Study background: The origin of the acute and convalescent COVID-19 samples was the United States, Italy and Spain. PBMCs, B-cell-depleted T cells, or T cells provided the cDNA or gDNA that made up the material.

In the original workflow: The assay estimated nucleated cells by amplifying reference gene primers. Method: immunoSEQ multiplex PCR; TCRdb's copy keeps in-frame clones and lacks some. The V and J calls and clone size are taken from that table; D and trimming were inferred from the DNA. This table holds tens of thousands of clones, around 87% found once. The CDR3 length is 15 residues. CDR1 is MNHEY, CDR2 SVGEGT, per germline. V gave up 6 bases and J gave up 8 bases; unmatched junction bases: 12. The chain employs TRBV6-2 or TRBV6-3 and TRBJ2-1, with 8 nucleotides matching TRBD2. Sequenced material: peripheral blood. This receptor was obtained from a human donor in a cohort sampled during active COVID-19. CDR3 bases: TGTGCCAGCAGCCCCCGGGGGGGCCGAGTGTATGAGCAGTTCTTC. This encodes CASSPRGGRVYEQFF.